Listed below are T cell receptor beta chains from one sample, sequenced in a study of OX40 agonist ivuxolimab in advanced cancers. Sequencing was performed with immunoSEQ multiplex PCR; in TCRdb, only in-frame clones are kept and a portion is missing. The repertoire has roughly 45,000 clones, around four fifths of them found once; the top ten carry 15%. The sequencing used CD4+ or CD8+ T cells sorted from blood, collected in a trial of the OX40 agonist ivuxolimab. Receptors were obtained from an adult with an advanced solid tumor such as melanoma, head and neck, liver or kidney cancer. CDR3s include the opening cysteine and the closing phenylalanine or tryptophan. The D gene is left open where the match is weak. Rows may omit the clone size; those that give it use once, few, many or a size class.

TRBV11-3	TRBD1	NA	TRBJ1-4	CASSARTGVGEKLFF	TGTGCCAGCAGCGCGAGGACAGGGGTGGGGGAAAAACTGTTTTTT
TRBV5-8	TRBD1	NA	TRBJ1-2	CASSTGQGASGYTF	TGTGCCAGCAGCACGGGACAGGGGGCCTCTGGCTACACCTTC
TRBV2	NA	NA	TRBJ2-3	CASSDTDTQYF	TGTGCCAGCAGTGACACAGATACGCAGTATTTT
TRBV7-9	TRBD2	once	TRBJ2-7	CASSLGGSQHEQYF	TGTGCCAGCAGCTTAGGCGGGAGCCAACACGAGCAGTACTTC
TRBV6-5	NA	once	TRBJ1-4	CASSYRQGGEKLFF	TGTGCCAGCAGTTACCGGCAGGGCGGTGAAAAACTGTTTTTT
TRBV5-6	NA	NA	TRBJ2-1	CASSLVSSYNEQFF	TGTGCCAGCAGCTTGGTTAGCTCCTACAATGAGCAGTTCTTC
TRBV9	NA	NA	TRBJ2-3	CASSVGGLDTQYF	TGTGCCAGCAGCGTAGGAGGTTTAGATACGCAGTATTTT
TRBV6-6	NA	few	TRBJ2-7	CASSYPSGNEQYF	TGTGCCAGCAGTTACCCCTCCGGAAACGAGCAGTACTTC
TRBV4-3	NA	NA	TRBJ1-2	CASSQGGHLNPNYGYTF	TGCGCCAGCAGCCAAGGAGGACACCTTAACCCTAACTATGGCTACACCTTC
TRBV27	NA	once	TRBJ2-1	CASSPTAARYNEQFF	TGTGCCAGCAGTCCTACGGCGGCAAGATACAATGAGCAGTTCTTC
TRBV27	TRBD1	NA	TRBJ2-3	CASSSNRGLTDTQYF	TGTGCCAGCAGTTCGAACAGGGGCTTAACAGATACGCAGTATTTT
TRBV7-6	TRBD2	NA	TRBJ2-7	CASSPEAGGYEQYF	TGTGCCAGCAGCCCCGAGGCGGGAGGGTACGAGCAGTACTTC
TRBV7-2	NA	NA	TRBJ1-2	CASSFAGADYGYTF	TGTGCCAGCAGCTTCGCAGGGGCGGACTATGGCTACACCTTC
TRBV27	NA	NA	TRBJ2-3	CASGLSTDTQYF	TGTGCCAGCGGACTATCCACAGATACGCAGTATTTT
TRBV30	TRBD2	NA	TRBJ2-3	CAWSTSGAGDTQYF	TGTGCCTGGAGTACTAGCGGGGCGGGAGATACGCAGTATTTT
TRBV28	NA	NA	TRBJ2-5	CASNPLGADQETQYF	TGTGCCAGCAACCCTCTTGGAGCGGACCAAGAGACCCAGTACTTC
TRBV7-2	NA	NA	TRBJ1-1	CASSLEIGANTEAFF	TGTGCCAGCAGCTTAGAGATAGGGGCGAACACTGAAGCTTTCTTT
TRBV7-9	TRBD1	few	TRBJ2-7	CASSRDSTEQYF	TGTGCCAGCTCCCGGGACAGTACCGAGCAGTACTTC
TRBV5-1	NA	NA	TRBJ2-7	CASRASTYEQYF	TGCGCCAGCAGGGCGAGTACCTACGAGCAGTACTTC
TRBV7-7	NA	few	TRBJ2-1	CASSLGTTSNEQFF	TGTGCCAGCAGCTTGGGGACCACTAGCAATGAGCAGTTCTTC
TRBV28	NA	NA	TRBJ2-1	CASSSGSDNEQFF	TGTGCCAGCAGTTCGGGGTCAGACAATGAGCAGTTCTTC
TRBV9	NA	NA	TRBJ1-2	CASSGTYGYTF	TGTGCCAGCAGCGGGACCTATGGCTACACCTTC